This T cell receptor (beta chain) was sequenced in a study of T cells in Graves' hyperthyroidism and ophthalmopathy. Researchers took RNA transcripts and amplified the TCR beta CDR3 regions from them. The TCR CDR3 first-round RT-PCR relied on the HTBI primer set. From the multiplex PCR reads, TCRdb called clonotypes with MiXCR, one entry per CDR3 protein. The data hold roughly 380,000 distinct CDR3 sequences, with over 11% observed a single time. Overall study findings and caveats: Blood samples included most of the expanded thyroid clonotypes exceeding 0.001.

Germline V gives CDR1 SGHVS, CDR2 FNYEAQ. CDR3 size: 17 residues. Losses at the gene ends were 6 bases for V and 2 bases for J; bases not matched to a gene: 9. This clonotype was observed at least ten times. Antigen specificity is unknown. This clonotype originated in a woman in her fifties or sixties with Graves' hyperthyroidism. Sequenced material: blood. The chain is built from TRBV7-6 and TRBJ2-1; TRBD2 aligns across 11 bases. The CDR3 spells CASRNPGTSGTYNEQFF. The CDR3 coding sequence is TGTGCCAGCAGGAATCCAGGGACTAGCGGAACCTACAATGAGCAGTTCTTC. Full variable domain (remainder filled in from reference TRBV7-6 and TRBJ2-1): GAGVSQSPRYKVTKRGQDVALRCDPISGHVSLYWYRQALGQGPEFLTYFNYEAQQDKSGLPNDRFSAERPEGSISTLTIQRTEQRDSAMYRCASRNPGTSGTYNEQFFGPGTRLTVL.